What follows are 28 T cell receptor beta chains derived from one specimen sequenced in a study of blood T cell repertoires in COVID-19. Produced via immunoSEQ multiplex PCR; TCRdb's table is partial and in-frame only. The sample lists about 190,000 clones, about 84% occurring once. Material for sequencing was PBMCs or T cells enriched from blood (not recorded which). The receptor source for this set is a middle-aged man with acute COVID-19.

This sequence joins TRBV27 and TRBJ1-1, with a weak D call TRBD1 (6 bases). V was clipped by 6 bases and J by 6 bases, with 29 bases between them. The CDR3 spans 18 residues. Germline V CDR1 and CDR2: MNHEY, SMNVEV (reference sequence). The CDR3: CASSQVGSAGGLYPEAFF. CDR3 in DNA: TGTGCCAGCAGCCAGGTCGGGTCCGCGGGGGGGCTTTACCCTGAAGCTTTCTTT.

The chain carries TRBV28 and TRBJ2-3; a possible D gene is TRBD2 (7 bases). V dropped 9 bases and J dropped 3 bases, with 16 bases sitting between them. Germline CDR1 is MDHEN and CDR2 is SYDVKM. The CDR3 covers 14 residues. DNA of the CDR3: TGTGCCAGTATAGAGGGGGGGCATACAGATACGCAGTATTTT. This encodes CASIEGGHTDTQYF.

This clone has just one count. The rearrangement joins TRBV5-1 to TRBJ1-1; D remains unclear. The germline gives CDR1 SGHRS, CDR2 YFSETQ. V was trimmed by 4 bases and J by 0 bases, leaving 10 bases between them. The CDR3 consists of 14 residues. The CDR3 loop is CASSDGRVNTEAFF. CDR3 in DNA: TGCGCCAGCAGCGATGGGCGGGTGAACACTGAAGCTTTCTTT. The full variable domain, rest sourced from reference TRBV5-1 and TRBJ1-1, is KAGVTQTPRYLIKTRGQQVTLSCSPISGHRSVSWYQQTPGQGLQFLFEYFSETQRNKGNFPGRFSGRQFSNSRSEMNVSTLELGDSALYLCASSDGRVNTEAFFGQGTRLTVV.

This sequence joins TRBV19 and TRBJ1-4, with TRBD1 matching 11 bases. Germline V gene sequence: CDR1 LNHDA, CDR2 SQIVND (reference sequence). J was trimmed by 6 bases and V by 7 bases; bases with no gene match: 1. CDR3 size: 13 residues. CDR3 loop: CASKGQGDEKLFF. CDR3 DNA sequence: TGTGCCAGTAAGGGACAGGGGGATGAAAAACTGTTTTTT.

The V gene is TRBV15, the J gene TRBJ1-5; 10 bases agree with TRBD1. Germline CDR1 is LNHNV and CDR2 is YYDKDF (reference sequence). The trim removed 5 bases at V and 0 bases at J, leaving 10 bases unmatched. The CDR3 sequence is 18 residues long. DNA for the CDR3: TGTGCCACCAGCCTATGGGGACAGGGGATACATAGCAATCAGCCCCAGCATTTT. This gives the protein CATSLWGQGIHSNQPQHF.

This chain joins TRBV6-5 and TRBJ2-2; D is ambiguous. CDR1 and CDR2 (germline): MNHEY, SVGAGI. Trimming shortened V by 0 bases and J by 5 bases, and 4 bases separated the two germline ends. This CDR3 spans 13 amino acids. The CDR3: CASSYSRTGELFF. CDR3 sequence (DNA): TGTGCCAGCAGTTACTCGCGTACCGGGGAGCTGTTTTTT.

This chain uses TRBV7-9 with TRBJ2-3, with a weak D call TRBD1 (6 bases). CDR1 SEHNR and CDR2 FQNEAQ come from the germline V gene (reference sequence). The germline V and J ends were trimmed by 3 bases and 6 bases, with 22 bases remaining between them. The CDR3 extends over 17 amino acids. This CDR3 is CASSFPHQKQGTDTQYF. The DNA for the CDR3 is TGTGCCAGCAGCTTCCCCCACCAGAAACAGGGAACGGATACGCAGTATTTT.

This clone occurred once. This could be a read error, since a much larger clone is one nucleotide away. The chain employs TRBV2 and TRBJ2-3; 9 bases are a match to TRBD1. The junction had 5 bases not matched to a gene; V was cut back by 5 bases and J by 2 bases. This CDR3 is 15 amino acids long. CDR1 and CDR2 from the germline V gene are SNHLY and FYNNEI. CDR3: CASSQGTGYTDTQYF. In nucleotides, the CDR3 is TGTGCCAGCAGTCAAGGGACAGGGTACACAGATACGCAGTATTTT.

CDR3 sequence: CASSLYGQGSNEQFF. The CDR3 DNA reads TGTGCCAGCAGCTTATATGGACAGGGGTCCAATGAGCAGTTCTTC. The chain has TRBV11-3 and TRBJ2-1; 9 bases agree with TRBD1. Germline assignment: CDR1 SGHNT and CDR2 YENEEA. The CDR3 has 15 residues. Trimming removed 2 bases from V and 6 bases from J; junction bases left unmatched: 5. The variable domain in full, with the rest retrieved from reference TRBV11-3 and TRBJ2-1, is EAGVVQSPRYKIIEKKQPVAFWCNPISGHNTLYWYLQNLGQGPELLIRYENEEAVDDSQLPKDRFSAERLKGVDSTLKIQPAELGDSAVYLCASSLYGQGSNEQFFGPGTRLTVL.

The CDR3: CASSPRHGGSYNEQFF. The CDR3 DNA follows: TGCGCCAGCAGCCCTCGGCACGGGGGAAGTTACAATGAGCAGTTCTTC. The rearrangement joins TRBV4-1 to TRBJ2-1, with D perhaps TRBD2 (6 bases). The CDR3 consists of 16 residues. The ends were cut back, 4 bases at V and 4 bases at J, with 17 bases in the middle. Germline lookup yields CDR1 MGHRA and CDR2 YSYEKL.

The chain is built from TRBV6-5 and TRBJ2-3, with D possibly TRBD1 on 5 matching bases. There are 13 residues in the CDR3. V was cut by 7 bases and J by 4 bases, with 12 bases left in between. Germline CDR1 is MNHEY and CDR2 is SVGAGI. The DNA of the CDR3 is TGTGCCAGCATTATTCAGGGTTCAGATACGCAGTATTTT. This codes for CASIIQGSDTQYF.

This clone occurred many times. This CDR3 is CASRRAGGQPQHF. The CDR3 DNA reads as TGTGCCAGCAGGAGGGCAGGAGGTCAGCCCCAGCATTTT. The rearrangement joins TRBV2 to TRBJ1-5; D unresolved. Germline CDR1 reads SNHLY; CDR2 reads FYNNEI. Trimming removed 6 bases at V and 6 bases at J, with 12 bases between. The CDR3 contains 13 residues.

The gene calls are TRBV28 and TRBJ1-5; 7 bases are shared with TRBD1. The CDR3 sequence is 18 residues long. CDR1 and CDR2 from the germline V gene are MDHEN and SYDVKM. Unmatched junction bases numbered 11, after V lost 3 bases and J lost 0 bases. CDR3 residues: CASSFSLKDRYSNQPQHF. In DNA form, the CDR3 reads TGTGCCAGCAGTTTCTCCCTAAAGGACAGGTATAGCAATCAGCCCCAGCATTTT.

J is TRBJ1-1 and V is TRBV10-3; D is perhaps TRBD1 (5 bases). The CDR3 has 11 amino acids. Germline CDR1 is ENHRY and CDR2 is SYGVKD. V was cut by 2 bases and J by 11 bases, with 9 bases left in between. The CDR3: CAISEAGPAFF. In DNA form, the CDR3 reads TGTGCCATCAGTGAGGCAGGGCCGGCTTTCTTT.

The sample holds a few counts of this clone. Distinct nucleotide sequences in the sample also encode this CDR3. The gene calls are TRBV9 and TRBJ2-1, with 8 bases identical to TRBD2. In germline, CDR1 is SGDLS, CDR2 YYNGEE. CDR3 size: 16 residues. With 0 bases clipped from V and 4 bases from J, the junction kept 6 bases outside the gene matches. CDR3 residues: CASSVEGSGIYNEQFF. The CDR3 DNA is TGTGCCAGCAGCGTAGAAGGTAGCGGGATATACAATGAGCAGTTCTTC. The full variable domain, rest sourced from reference TRBV9 and TRBJ2-1, is DSGVTQTPKHLITATGQRVTLRCSPRSGDLSVYWYQQSLDQGLQFLIQYYNGEERAKGNILERFSAQQFPDLHSELNLSSLELGDSALYFCASSVEGSGIYNEQFFGPGTRLTVL.

In this sample, this clone turned up once. CDR3 region: CASSLQGRHSTDTQYF. The CDR3 bases are TGCGCCAGCAGCTTGCAGGGTAGGCATAGCACAGATACGCAGTATTTT. This chain connects TRBV5-1 to TRBJ2-3; possibly TRBD1 for D (5 bases). The germline CDR1 and CDR2 sequences are SGHRS and YFSETQ. V was shortened by 1 base and J by 0 bases, with 12 bases between the two germline ends. This CDR3 has 16 amino acids.

The rearrangement joins TRBV4-1 to TRBJ2-1; D perhaps matches TRBD2 (6 bases). Germline CDR1 is MGHRA and CDR2 is YSYEKL. Trimming removed 4 bases from V and 12 bases from J, with 16 bases in between. The CDR3 loop spans 13 amino acids. CDR3 DNA: TGCGCCAGCAGCCGTGCGGGGCCTACCGGGCAGTTCTTC. Its protein is CASSRAGPTGQFF.

This sequence joins TRBV19 and TRBJ2-7, with 8 nucleotides matching TRBD1. After removal of 3 bases from V and 4 bases from J, the junction contained 8 bases not matched to a gene. The CDR3 sequence is 15 residues long. Germline V gene data show CDR1 as LNHDA and CDR2 as SQIVND (reference sequence). CDR3 in amino acids: CASSMYSGGPYEQYF. CDR3 sequence (DNA): TGTGCCAGTAGTATGTATTCAGGGGGCCCTTACGAGCAGTACTTC.

The chain has TRBV27 and TRBJ1-2; 8 positions match TRBD1. The junction had 5 bases not matched to a gene; V was cut back by 0 bases and J by 5 bases. Germline values: CDR1 MNHEY, CDR2 SMNVEV (reference sequence). The CDR3 spans 15 residues. The CDR3 reads CASSLSSGTGYGYTF. For the CDR3, the DNA is TGTGCCAGCAGTTTATCCTCCGGGACAGGATATGGCTACACCTTC.

The chain has TRBV6-2 or TRBV6-3 and TRBJ1-1; 7 bases align to TRBD1. The CDR3 consists of 16 residues. The germline V gene encodes CDR1 MNHEY and CDR2 SVGEGT. V lost 6 bases, J lost 0 bases, and 10 bases stayed unmatched. CDR3 sequence (DNA): TGTGCCAGCAGCGAAAGACGACAGGGCATGAACACTGAAGCTTTCTTT. Translation gives CASSERRQGMNTEAFF.

The genes are TRBV27 and TRBJ2-3; the match to TRBD1 covers 8 bases. Trimming at V came to 3 bases and at J to 1 base, leaving 6 bases not matched to a gene. Germline lookup yields CDR1 MNHEY and CDR2 SMNVEV (reference sequence). This CDR3 comprises 16 residues. CDR3 in DNA: TGTGCCAGCAGTTTGGTCGGACAGGGAGGCACAGATACGCAGTATTTT. Translation: CASSLVGQGGTDTQYF.

This clone was seen just once. The chain has TRBV28 and TRBJ1-5, with 10 bases lining up with TRBD1. Germline assignment: CDR1 MDHEN and CDR2 SYDVKM. The CDR3 consists of 15 residues. With 9 bases clipped from V and 0 bases from J, the junction kept 5 bases outside the gene matches. CDR3 in amino acids: CASRQGAHSNQPQHF. Written as DNA, the CDR3 is TGTGCCAGTCGACAGGGGGCCCATAGCAATCAGCCCCAGCATTTT. The full variable domain, with the rest looked up from reference TRBV28 and TRBJ1-5, is DVKVTQSSRYLVKRTGEKVFLECVQDMDHENMFWYRQDPGLGLRLIYFSYDVKMKEKGDIPEGYSVSREKKERFSLILESASTNQTSMYLCASRQGAHSNQPQHFGDGTRLSIL.

This sequence joins TRBV5-8 and TRBJ1-2, with 8 bases fitting TRBD1. Germline CDR1 reads SGHTS; CDR2 reads YDEGEE. The CDR3 loop spans 18 amino acids. V dropped 2 bases and J dropped 2; count of bases not matched to a gene: 14. The CDR3 sequence is CASSFVGTGGSANYGYTF. CDR3 DNA: TGTGCCAGCAGCTTCGTCGGCACAGGGGGTTCCGCAAACTATGGCTACACCTTC.

V and J are TRBV4-2 and TRBJ1-1; D remains unclear. The CDR3 contains 15 residues. V was pared by 2 bases and J by 2 bases, with 12 bases between. Germline-derived CDR1 and CDR2 are LGHNA and YNFKEQ. CDR3 in DNA: TGTGCCAGCAGCCAACGGGGAAGCGATAACACTGAAGCTTTCTTT. Its translation: CASSQRGSDNTEAFF.

This clone occurred a few times. V usage is TRBV30 and J usage is TRBJ1-1; 7 bases match TRBD1. From germline, CDR1 is GTSNPN and CDR2 SVGIG (reference sequence). The CDR3 loop spans 13 amino acids. V lost 5 bases to trimming and J lost 6 bases; unmatched junction nucleotides: 9. The CDR3 reads CAWSGTAYSEAFF. The CDR3 bases are TGTGCCTGGTCCGGGACAGCCTATTCTGAAGCTTTCTTT.

The chain links TRBV2 to TRBJ2-3; 7 nucleotides match TRBD1. Per germline, CDR1 SNHLY and CDR2 FYNNEI. There are 12 residues in the CDR3. The V segment lost 7 bases and the J segment 6 bases; nucleotides outside the gene matches: 4. The CDR3 nucleotides read TGTGCCAGCATCGAGGACAGGGATACGCAGTATTTT. Its translation: CASIEDRDTQYF.

This rearrangement joins TRBV9 to TRBJ2-3; maybe TRBD2 (6 bases). V shed 7 bases and J shed 2 bases, with 11 bases lying between them. Germline lookup yields CDR1 SGDLS and CDR2 YYNGEE. The CDR3 runs 13 residues. CDR3 region: CASGGRDTDTQYF. CDR3 bases: TGTGCCAGCGGTGGGCGGGACACAGATACGCAGTATTTT.

The chain links TRBV6-5 to TRBJ2-7; D possibly corresponds to TRBD1 (5 bases). The CDR3 contains 15 residues. Trimming shortened V by 8 bases and J by 2 bases, and 19 bases separated the two germline ends. Germline V gene data show CDR1 as MNHEY and CDR2 as SVGAGI. The CDR3, as DNA: TGTGCCAGCGAATTACTGACAGAACCTACCTACGAGCAGTACTTC. This translates into CASELLTEPTYEQYF.